Sequencing of this TCR beta chain was carried out in a study of Ad26.COV2.S vaccination and SARS-CoV-2 variants. Study-level background: Doses of Ad26.COV2.S were injected into muscle once or twice, 56 days apart.

The germline V and J ends were trimmed by 0 bases and 4 bases, with 12 bases remaining between them. Per germline, CDR1 SGHAT and CDR2 FQNNGV. The CDR3 length is 15 residues. Here immunoSEQ multiplex PCR was the method, and the copy in TCRdb shows in-frame clones only, minus some. The data hold about 420,000 clones, with around 89% observed a single time. Findings and limits, study-wide: Substantial response breadth was reportedly seen for spike-specific CD8+ and CD4+ T cells after vaccination.

The treatment is: about 20 received Ad26.COV2.S at low or high dose, single or two shots; roughly five received placebo; per-sample allocation not given. Sampling took place 63 days after the first vaccine or placebo injection. Recruitment in Boston yielded a donor of adult age, 18-55 years. The vaccine delivered Wuhan-strain SARS-CoV-2 spike through an Ad26 vector. On this clone itself: Its antigen is undetermined.

This specimen was peripheral blood, taken in a trial of Ad26.COV2.S vaccine versus placebo. The chain links TRBV11-2 to TRBJ1-2; no clear D gene. The TCR sequence derives from a person aged 18-65 years who received the Ad26.COV2.S COVID-19 vaccine or a placebo. The CDR3 loop reads CASSLDLGKFYGYTF. The DNA of the CDR3 is TGTGCCAGCAGCTTAGATCTAGGCAAATTCTATGGCTACACCTTC.